This TCR beta chain was obtained from a study of post-analysis software for immune sequencing data. Study results and caveats: Compared against controls, patients with multiple sclerosis displayed significantly lower normalized Chao1 diversity.

Unique molecular identifiers tagged the TCR beta cDNA libraries. In TCRdb, the PCR reads were re-called with MiXCR into one record per CDR3 protein. The data show around 260,000 distinct CDR3 sequences, around 34% seen once. Comments on this clonotype: No antigen is known for it. This could be a read error, since a much larger clone is one nucleotide away.

The source of this sequence is a girl between 5 and 17 years old with multiple sclerosis. Sequencing used blood.

For the CDR3, the DNA is TGTGCCAGCAGCCAAGTTCTGGGATCGGAGACCCAGTTCTTC. This gives the protein CASSQVLGSETQFF. The rearrangement links TRBV3-1 to TRBJ2-1, with D unclear. CDR3 length equals 14 residues. V gave up 1 base and J gave up 13 bases, with 17 bases separating them. CDR1 and CDR2 (germline): LGHDT, YNNKEL (reference sequence).